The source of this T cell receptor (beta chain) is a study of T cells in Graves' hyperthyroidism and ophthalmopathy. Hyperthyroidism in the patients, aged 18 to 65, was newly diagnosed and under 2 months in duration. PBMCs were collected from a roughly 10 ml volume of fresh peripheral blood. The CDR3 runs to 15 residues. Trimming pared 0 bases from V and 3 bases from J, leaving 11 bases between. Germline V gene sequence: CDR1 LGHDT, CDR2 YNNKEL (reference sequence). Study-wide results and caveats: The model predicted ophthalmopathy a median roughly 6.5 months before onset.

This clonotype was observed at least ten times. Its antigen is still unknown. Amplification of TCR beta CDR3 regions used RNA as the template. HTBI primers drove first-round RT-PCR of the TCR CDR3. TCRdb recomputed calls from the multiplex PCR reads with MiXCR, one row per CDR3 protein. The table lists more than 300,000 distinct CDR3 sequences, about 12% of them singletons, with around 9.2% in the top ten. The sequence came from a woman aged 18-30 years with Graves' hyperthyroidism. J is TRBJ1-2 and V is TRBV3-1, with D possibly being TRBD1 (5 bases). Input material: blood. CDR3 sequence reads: CASSQERGSYYGYTF. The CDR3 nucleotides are TGTGCCAGCAGCCAAGAAAGGGGCAGCTACTATGGCTACACCTTC. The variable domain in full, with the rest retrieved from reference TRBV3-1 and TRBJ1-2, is DTAVSQTPKYLVTQMGNDKSIKCEQNLGHDTMYWYKQDSKKFLKIMFSYNNKELIINETVPNRFSPKSPDKAHLNLHINSLELGDSAVYFCASSQERGSYYGYTFGSGTRLTVV.